This T cell receptor (beta chain) comes out of a study of blood T cell repertoires in COVID-19. The overall study: Donors in the United States, Italy and Spain gave samples during acute or convalescent COVID-19. PBMCs, B-cell-depleted T cells, or T cells were the source of the cDNA or gDNA that made up the material.

TCRdb's copy holds only in-frame clones and misses some; the assay was immunoSEQ multiplex PCR. Altogether 37,000 or so clones are present, roughly 90% being singletons, with the ten largest covering 10% to 15%. Germline values: CDR1 SGHTA, CDR2 FQGNSA. V lost 6 bases and J lost 1; bases outside the gene matches: 2. The CDR3 runs 13 residues. The TCR was taken from a man aged 55 to 70 with active COVID-19. The source material was peripheral blood. The chain uses TRBV7-2 and TRBJ2-5; 7 positions match TRBD1. The CDR3 nucleotides read TGTGCCAGCAGGAGGGACAGCCAAGAGACCCAGTACTTC. Protein sequence: CASRRDSQETQYF. Drawing the rest from reference TRBV7-2 and TRBJ2-5, the complete variable domain is GAGVSQSPSNKVTEKGKDVELRCDPISGHTALYWYRQSLGQGLEFLIYFQGNSAPDKSGLPSDRFSAERTGGSVSTLTIQRTQQEDSAVYLCASRRDSQETQYFGPGTRLLVL.